The subject of this entry is one TCR beta chain. Its specific antigen is unknown. No base quality values were provided; no much bigger clone lies one nucleotide off. The data were produced on an Illumina NovaSeq 6000. TCR cDNA was made using 5'RACE template switching, a step that added a universal primer site and unique molecular identifiers. cDNA synthesis was primed from both the TCR alpha and TCR beta constant segments. Two PCR steps were used to amplify libraries, with sample barcodes and sequencing adapters being added in the second step. Sequencing of libraries was performed on Illumina HiSeq 2500 (2x100 bp) or NovaSeq (2x150 bp). In the authors' own workflow: Reads were demultiplexed and collapsed into UMI consensus sequences with MIGEC, and V(D)J alignment was performed with MiXCR. Vaccine-responding clonotypes were identified with edgeR using replicate PBMC samples, with FDR below 0.01 and a log2 fold change above 5 up to day 15 being required. CD4 or CD8 identity was assigned to each bulk clonotype according to whether the clonotype was present at higher abundance in the sequenced CD4 repertoire or the sequenced CD8 repertoire. The raw public data were reprocessed by TCRdb itself: fastp quality trimming at Q25, MiXCR clonotype calling, in-frame beta chains only. Every distinct CDR3 protein forms one entry, paired with its most common genes and DNA. The V and J calls, along with clone size, are taken from TCRdb and not from the paper's own processing. The sample table contains about 340,000 distinct CDR3 sequences; only one count was recorded for around 13% of them. The ten largest account for 2.5% to 4% of the sample.

The sample's treatment or condition label is to be understood as: live attenuated yellow fever vaccine strain. A standard Ficoll-Paque protocol was used to isolate PBMCs from peripheral blood. Dynabeads CD4 and CD8 positive selection kits were used to isolate the CD4 and CD8 T-cell fractions. RNA was extracted with TriZol from bulk PBMCs, CD4 and CD8 fractions, and dextramer-positive and dextramer-negative fractions. This sample is drawn from a study of T cells after yellow fever vaccination (dated by TCRdb to between 2017 and 2020). Background on the whole study: The SMART-Seq v4 Ultra Low Input RNA kit was used to prepare libraries from fractions with low cell numbers. Blood samples were taken at several timepoints before and after primary and secondary immunization, and bulk PBMC replicates and cell subsets were isolated. Two healthy male donors, one aged 18 to 30 and one aged 30 to 40 years, made up the cohort. To follow T-cell clones before and after both primary and booster YFV17D yellow fever vaccination, bulk TCR alpha and beta repertoires underwent longitudinal sequencing. General conclusions and limits of the study: Computational filtering was needed because FACS-sorted repertoires could contain abundant contaminating clonotypes from the bulk population. After the booster, most of the clones that had expanded following primary vaccination were detected again (almost 98% of CD4 and 80% to 90% of CD8), which suggests that memory was broadly maintained. Only a couple of donors were included in the study, so the extent to which the findings can be generalized is limited. A small fraction of clonotypes appeared in both the CD4 and CD8 compartments, likely as a result of convergent recombination. The secondary T-cell response was found to be weaker but faster than the primary response, with a peak reached on day 5 rather than on day 15.

From cysteine to phenylalanine, the CDR3 is 16 amino acids long. The only DNA kept is the CDR3, 48 bases in frame from the first base. According to the germline V gene, CDR1 reads MNHEY and CDR2 reads SVGAGI. Compared with germline, V lacks 4 bases and J lacks 5 bases; bases without a gene match: 10. This clonotype was obtained from a man aged 18 to 29 who received the YFV17D yellow fever vaccine. The chain employs TRBV6-5 and TRBJ2-3, and 9 junctional nucleotides match TRBD1. The input for sequencing was CD4+ T cells sorted from PBMCs, taken 15 days after the yellow fever booster vaccination. In nucleotide form, the sequence is TGTGCCAGCAGTTTACTGACAGGGGGGGGTAGAGATACGCAGTATTTT. Translated, this is CASSLLTGGGRDTQYF.